This is a list of T cell receptor beta chains from one sample in a study of T cells in localized non-small cell lung cancer. Only in-frame clones appear in the TCRdb table, and some are missing; sequencing was by immunoSEQ multiplex PCR. This table holds roughly 35,000 clones, about 92% found once. This sample comprised peripheral blood, obtained before any cancer treatment. These receptors came from a female donor aged 60 or older with stage I lung adenocarcinoma. Both conserved end residues are part of each CDR3. A D gene is named only where the DNA matches it firmly. Some rows have no size entry. The others give once, few or many, or a class for an expanded clone.

clone size	V gene	J gene	D gene	CDR3 protein	CDR3 DNA
NA	TRBV2	TRBJ1-5	NA	CASSEGYLNQPQHF	TGTGCCAGCAGTGAAGGCTATCTCAATCAGCCCCAGCATTTT
NA	TRBV5-1	TRBJ2-1	TRBD1	CASSLGGTGGGNEQFF	TGCGCCAGCAGCTTGGGGGGGACAGGAGGTGGGAATGAGCAGTTCTTC
NA	TRBV29-1	TRBJ2-7	NA	CSVARTVDEQYF	TGCAGCGTTGCAAGGACAGTCGACGAGCAGTACTTC
NA	TRBV4-1	TRBJ1-2	NA	CASSQVATANYGYTF	TGCGCCAGCAGCCAAGTAGCGACAGCTAACTATGGCTACACCTTC
NA	TRBV5-1	TRBJ1-3	NA	CASSPADGPSSGNTIYF	TGCGCCAGCAGCCCCGCAGACGGCCCGTCCTCTGGAAACACCATATATTTT
NA	TRBV5-6	TRBJ2-2	NA	CASSQDPNTGELFF	TGTGCCAGCAGCCAGGACCCAAACACCGGGGAGCTGTTTTTT
NA	TRBV14	TRBJ1-3	NA	CASSHSSGVWSGNTIYF	TGTGCCAGCAGCCACTCCTCCGGGGTTTGGTCTGGAAACACCATATATTTT
NA	TRBV25-1	TRBJ1-1	NA	CASRHEARSTEAFF	TGTGCCAGCAGGCACGAGGCGAGGAGCACTGAAGCTTTCTTT
once	TRBV19	TRBJ2-3	TRBD2	CASSLAGEGTDTQYF	TGTGCCAGTAGTCTAGCGGGGGAAGGTACAGATACGCAGTATTTT
NA	TRBV7-9	TRBJ2-3	NA	CASSLGATDTQYF	TGTGCCAGCAGCTTAGGTGCCACAGATACGCAGTATTTT
NA	TRBV7-2	TRBJ2-7	TRBD2	CASSQDIQAGDLYEQYF	TGCGCCAGCAGCCAAGATATTCAAGCGGGGGACCTGTACGAGCAGTACTTC
once	TRBV10-2	TRBJ1-2	NA	CASSDQTARGNGYTF	TGCGCCAGCAGTGACCAGACAGCCCGAGGGAATGGCTACACCTTC
NA	TRBV7-2	TRBJ1-2	NA	CASSLRRGANYGYTF	TGTGCCAGCAGCTTAAGGCGGGGAGCTAACTATGGCTACACCTTC
NA	TRBV7-2	TRBJ2-3	NA	CASSLQAEVTDTQYF	TGTGCCAGCAGCTTACAAGCGGAGGTCACAGATACGCAGTATTTT
NA	TRBV30	TRBJ2-5	NA	CAWSEGGETQYF	TGTGCCTGGAGTGAGGGGGGGGAGACCCAGTACTTC
NA	TRBV7-2	TRBJ2-7	NA	CASSLRPTYEQYF	TGTGCCAGCAGCTTACGACCAACCTACGAGCAGTACTTC
NA	TRBV19	TRBJ2-1	NA	CASSISKGPGQFF	TGTGCCAGTAGTATCTCGAAGGGGCCGGGGCAGTTCTTC
NA	TRBV6-6	TRBJ2-7	NA	CASELEGQKNEQYF	TGTGCCAGCGAGCTAGAGGGGCAGAAAAACGAGCAGTACTTC
NA	TRBV5-5	TRBJ2-5	NA	CASSLDYSYQETQYF	TGTGCCAGCAGCTTGGATTACAGCTACCAAGAGACCCAGTACTTC
NA	TRBV18	TRBJ2-3	NA	CASSPPSSTDTQYF	TGTGCCAGCTCACCACCATCAAGCACAGATACGCAGTATTTT
NA	TRBV7-3	TRBJ1-3	NA	CASSRTTGNTIYF	TGTGCCAGCAGCAGAACGACGGGAAACACCATATATTTT
NA	TRBV5-1	TRBJ2-5	NA	CASSLVEGQETQYF	TGCGCCAGCAGCTTGGTAGAGGGCCAAGAGACCCAGTACTTC
NA	TRBV11-2	TRBJ2-7	NA	CASSHTMTYEQYF	TGTGCCAGCAGCCATACTATGACCTACGAGCAGTACTTC
NA	TRBV21-1	TRBJ1-6	NA	CAISTGPDSPLHF	TGTGCCATTTCGACAGGGCCTGATTCACCCCTCCACTTT
NA	TRBV2	TRBJ2-3	NA	CASSEITDTQYF	TGTGCCAGCAGTGAGATCACAGATACGCAGTATTTT
NA	TRBV28	TRBJ2-1	NA	CASSQDSLYNEQFF	TGTGCCAGCAGTCAGGACAGCCTCTACAATGAGCAGTTCTTC
NA	TRBV5-1	TRBJ2-5	TRBD1	CASSFLLTGTGETQYF	TGCGCCAGCAGCTTCCTACTGACAGGGACAGGAGAGACCCAGTACTTC
NA	TRBV4-1	TRBJ1-2	NA	CASSLDSNYGYTF	TGCGCCAGCAGCCTGGACAGTAACTATGGCTACACCTTC
NA	TRBV18	TRBJ2-1	NA	CASSDFYNEQFF	TGTGCCAGCTCAGACTTTTACAATGAGCAGTTCTTC
NA	TRBV7-2	TRBJ1-5	NA	CASSYKHSDNQPQHF	TGTGCCAGCAGCTACAAACACTCGGACAATCAGCCCCAGCATTTT
NA	TRBV18	TRBJ1-2	NA	CASSPELTSRTF	TGTGCCAGCTCACCAGAATTGACCAGTAGGACCTTC
once	TRBV7-9	TRBJ1-2	TRBD1	CASSSFSGQGVGYGGYTF	TGTGCCAGCAGCTCGTTCTCGGGGCAGGGGGTCGGTTATGGAGGCTACACCTTC
NA	TRBV7-9	TRBJ2-5	TRBD2	CASSSPIRTSGEETQYF	TGTGCCAGCAGCTCCCCGATTCGGACTAGCGGGGAAGAGACCCAGTACTTC
NA	TRBV5-8	TRBJ1-2	NA	CASTQRGFWGYTF	TGTGCCAGCACCCAACGCGGCTTCTGGGGCTACACCTTC
NA	TRBV22-1	TRBJ2-6	NA	CPGSNSSEQSRANVLTF	TGTCCTGGGAGCAATTCAAGCGAACAAAGTCGGGCCAACGTCCTGACTTTC
NA	TRBV2	TRBJ1-6	TRBD1	CASRVGTGYSPLHF	TGTGCCAGCAGGGTCGGGACAGGGTATTCACCCCTCCACTTT
NA	TRBV29-1	TRBJ1-1	TRBD1	CSARDRGSVTEAFF	TGCAGCGCTCGGGACAGGGGGTCGGTCACTGAAGCTTTCTTT
few	TRBV10-3	TRBJ1-2	NA	CAISESGTINYGYTF	TGTGCCATCAGTGAGTCGGGTACCATCAACTATGGCTACACCTTC
NA	TRBV2	TRBJ1-4	NA	CASRDSRAYNEKLFF	TGTGCCAGCAGGGACAGTAGGGCTTATAATGAAAAACTGTTTTTT
NA	TRBV5-5	TRBJ1-5	NA	CASSSEYSNQPQHF	TGTGCCAGCAGCTCAGAGTATAGCAATCAGCCCCAGCATTTT
NA	TRBV5-1	TRBJ2-5	NA	CASELNIGEKTQYF	TGCGCCAGCGAACTAAACATAGGCGAAAAGACCCAGTACTTC
NA	TRBV7-9	TRBJ2-3	TRBD1	CASSLDRGSTDTQYF	TGTGCCAGCAGCTTAGACAGGGGTAGCACAGATACGCAGTATTTT
NA	TRBV19	TRBJ2-5	TRBD1	CASSIRGQGRETQYF	TGTGCCAGTAGTATCCGAGGACAGGGACGGGAGACCCAGTACTTC
NA	TRBV29-1	TRBJ1-3	NA	CSVGGGLGDTIYF	TGCAGCGTCGGGGGGGGACTAGGGGACACCATATATTTT
NA	TRBV4-3	TRBJ1-3	NA	CASSQDRGSGNTIYF	TGCGCCAGCAGCCAAGATCGGGGCTCTGGAAACACCATATATTTT
NA	TRBV11-3	TRBJ1-1	NA	CASAPGMNTEAFF	TGTGCCAGCGCCCCCGGTATGAACACTGAAGCTTTCTTT
NA	TRBV10-2	TRBJ1-4	NA	CASSERGREKLFF	TGCGCCAGCAGTGAGAGGGGTAGGGAAAAACTGTTTTTT
NA	TRBV7-9	TRBJ1-3	NA	CASSLGGASSGNTIYF	TGTGCCAGCAGCTTAGGTGGAGCGAGCTCTGGAAACACCATATATTTT
once	TRBV5-1	TRBJ1-1	TRBD1	CASRVGQVNTEAFF	TGCGCCAGCAGGGTTGGACAGGTGAACACTGAAGCTTTCTTT
NA	TRBV28	TRBJ2-1	NA	CASSSGTPENEQFF	TGTGCCAGCAGTTCCGGGACCCCAGAAAATGAGCAGTTCTTC
NA	TRBV11-2	TRBJ1-1	NA	CASRYREYTEAFF	TGTGCCAGCAGATACAGGGAGTACACTGAAGCTTTCTTT
NA	TRBV27	TRBJ2-3	TRBD2	CASRRLAGDTQYF	TGTGCCAGCAGGCGCCTAGCGGGAGATACGCAGTATTTT
once	TRBV15	TRBJ2-7	NA	CATSAAAGQAYEQYF	TGTGCCACCAGCGCAGCAGCGGGCCAGGCCTACGAGCAGTACTTC
NA	TRBV7-3	TRBJ2-3	NA	CASSLRGSDTQYF	TGTGCCAGCAGCTTAAGGGGTTCAGATACGCAGTATTTT
NA	TRBV14	TRBJ2-1	NA	CASSQRGQLFYNEQFF	TGTGCCAGCAGCCAACGGGGTCAGCTATTCTACAATGAGCAGTTCTTC
NA	TRBV6-1	TRBJ1-1	NA	CASSETRENTEAFF	TGTGCCAGCAGTGAAACCCGAGAGAACACTGAAGCTTTCTTT
NA	TRBV23-1	TRBJ1-4	TRBD1	CASSQSKKGQGDEKLFF	TGCGCCAGCAGTCAATCGAAAAAAGGACAGGGAGATGAAAAACTGTTTTTT
NA	TRBV5-6	TRBJ2-5	TRBD1	CASSPRTGGHLETQYF	TGTGCCAGCAGCCCTCGGACAGGGGGCCATTTGGAGACCCAGTACTTC
NA	TRBV5-6	TRBJ1-1	TRBD1	CASSLGPGQGGPGAFF	TGTGCCAGCAGCTTGGGCCCGGGACAGGGAGGGCCGGGAGCTTTCTTT
NA	TRBV7-2	TRBJ1-2	TRBD1	CASSWAGQDNYGYTF	TGTGCCAGCAGCTGGGCGGGACAGGACAACTATGGCTACACCTTC